The T cell receptor (beta chain) under discussion was sequenced for a study of OX40 agonist ivuxolimab in advanced cancers. Looking at the study overall: More than 35% of patients had received prior checkpoint inhibitor therapy.

Only in-frame clones appear in the TCRdb table, and some are missing; sequencing was by immunoSEQ multiplex PCR. The table lists around 69,000 clones, roughly 85% of them singletons. About this clone: Its antigen is unknown.

This CDR3 region has 14 residues. Trimming took 2 bases from V and 6 from J, leaving 13 bases between them. Germline loops: CDR1 MNHEY, CDR2 SVGAGI. Study-level points and caveats: CD8+ T cells were the subset that, on average, had more expanded clones than CD4+. Patients who responded partially at 0.1-3.0 mg/kg showed clonal expansion ranking among the lowest.

This receptor was obtained from an adult with an advanced solid tumor such as melanoma, head and neck, liver or kidney cancer. V usage is TRBV6-5 and J usage is TRBJ1-1; D is unresolved. The sample here was CD4+ or CD8+ T cells sorted from blood, taken in a trial of the OX40 agonist ivuxolimab. The DNA of the CDR3 is TGTGCCAGCAGTTACCCCCGTAAACCCGCTGAAGCTTTCTTT. As protein: CASSYPRKPAEAFF.